Listed here is a single T cell receptor beta chain. The antigen remains unidentified. Germline V gene lookup returns CDR1 SGHRS and CDR2 YFSETQ. The length of the CDR3 is 14 residues. V dropped 2 bases and J dropped 4 bases, with 12 bases sitting between them. The PCR ran on 60 Vbeta and 13 Jbeta primers. Here immunoSEQ multiplex PCR was the method, and the copy in TCRdb shows in-frame clones only, minus some. The sample carries 150,000 to 200,000 clones, roughly 70% recorded once. This entry belongs to a study of cytomegalovirus exposure and HLA in healthy donors. Study conclusions and caveats: There were under 200 TCR beta chains listed as cytomegalovirus-associated. The HLA-A and HLA-B alleles of most subjects were reportedly predicted accurately from TCR beta sequences. Testing in vitro showed three CMV-associated chains specific for CMV antigens. Later genetic work tied a missense DCLRE1C variant to beta-chain V and J trimming.

This sequence originates from a woman aged 18 to 35 in good health and CMV-seropositive. Sequencing was done on a sample of PBMCs. The chain joins TRBV5-1 to TRBJ1-1; D is unclear. The DNA for the CDR3 is TGCGCCAGCAGCTTATCGGGGTCGGTCACTGAAGCTTTCTTT. The encoded protein is CASSLSGSVTEAFF.